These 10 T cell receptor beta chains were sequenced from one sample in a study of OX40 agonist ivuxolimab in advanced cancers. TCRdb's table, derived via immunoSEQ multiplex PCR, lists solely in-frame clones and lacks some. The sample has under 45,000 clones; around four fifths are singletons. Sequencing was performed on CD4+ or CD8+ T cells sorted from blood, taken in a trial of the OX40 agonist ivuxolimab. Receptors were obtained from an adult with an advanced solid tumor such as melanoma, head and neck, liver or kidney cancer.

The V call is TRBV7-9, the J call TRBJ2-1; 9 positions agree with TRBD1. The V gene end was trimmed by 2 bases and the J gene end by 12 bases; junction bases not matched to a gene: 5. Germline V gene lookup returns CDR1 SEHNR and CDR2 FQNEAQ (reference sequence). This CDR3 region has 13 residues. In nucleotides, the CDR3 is TGTGCCAGCAGCTTAACCGGGACAGGGTCGCAGTTCTTC. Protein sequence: CASSLTGTGSQFF.

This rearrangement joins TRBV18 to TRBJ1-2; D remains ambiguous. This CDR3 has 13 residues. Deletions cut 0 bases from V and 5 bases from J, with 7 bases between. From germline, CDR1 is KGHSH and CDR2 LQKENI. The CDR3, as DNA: TGTGCCAGCTCACCACCGGCGGGATATGGCTACACCTTC. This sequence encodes CASSPPAGYGYTF.

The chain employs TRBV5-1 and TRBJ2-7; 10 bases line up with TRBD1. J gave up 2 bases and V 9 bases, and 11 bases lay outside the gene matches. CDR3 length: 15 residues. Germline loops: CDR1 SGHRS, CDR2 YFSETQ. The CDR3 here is CATSTGGGVPYEQYF. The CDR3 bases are TGCGCCACTTCGACAGGGGGCGGGGTCCCCTACGAGCAGTACTTC.

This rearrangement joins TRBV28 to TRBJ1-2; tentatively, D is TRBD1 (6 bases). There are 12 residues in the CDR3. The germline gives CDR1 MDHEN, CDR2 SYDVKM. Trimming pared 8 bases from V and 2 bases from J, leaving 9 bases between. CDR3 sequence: CASWTVNYGYTF. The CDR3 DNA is TGTGCCAGCTGGACAGTGAACTATGGCTACACCTTC.

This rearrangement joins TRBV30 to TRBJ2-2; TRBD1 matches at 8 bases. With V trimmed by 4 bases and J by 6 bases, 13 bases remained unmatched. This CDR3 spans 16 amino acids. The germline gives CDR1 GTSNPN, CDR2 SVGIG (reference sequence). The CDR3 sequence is CAWNRDRGPPPGELFF. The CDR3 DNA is TGTGCCTGGAATAGAGACAGGGGACCCCCCCCCGGGGAGCTGTTTTTT.

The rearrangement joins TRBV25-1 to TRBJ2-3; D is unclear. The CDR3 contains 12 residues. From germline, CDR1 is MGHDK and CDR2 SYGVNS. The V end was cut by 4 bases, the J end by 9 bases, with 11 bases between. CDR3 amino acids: CASSAYTATQYF. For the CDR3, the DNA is TGTGCCAGCAGTGCCTACACCGCAACGCAGTATTTT. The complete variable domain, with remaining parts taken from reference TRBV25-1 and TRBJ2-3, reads EADIYQTPRYLVIGTGKKITLECSQTMGHDKMYWYQQDPGMELHLIHYSYGVNSTEKGDLSSESTVSRIRTEHFPLTLESARPSHTSQYLCASSAYTATQYFGPGTRLTVL.

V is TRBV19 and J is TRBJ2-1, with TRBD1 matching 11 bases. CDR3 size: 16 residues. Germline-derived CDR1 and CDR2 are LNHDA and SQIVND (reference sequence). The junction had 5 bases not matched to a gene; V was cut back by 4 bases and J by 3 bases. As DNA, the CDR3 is TGTGCCAGTAGTAAGGGGGACAGGGGGGTCTACAATGAGCAGTTCTTC. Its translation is CASSKGDRGVYNEQFF.

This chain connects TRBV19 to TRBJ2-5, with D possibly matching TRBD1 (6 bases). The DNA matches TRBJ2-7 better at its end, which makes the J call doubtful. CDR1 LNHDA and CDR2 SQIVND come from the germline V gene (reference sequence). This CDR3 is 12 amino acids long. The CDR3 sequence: CASSPGHYEQYF. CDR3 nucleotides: TGTGCCAGTAGCCCGGGACACTACGAGCAGTACTTC.

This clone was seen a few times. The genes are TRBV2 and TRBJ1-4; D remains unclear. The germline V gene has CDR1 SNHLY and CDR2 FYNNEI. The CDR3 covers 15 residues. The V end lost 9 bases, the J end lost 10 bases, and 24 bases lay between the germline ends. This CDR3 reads CASNRVTGGDGKLFF. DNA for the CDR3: TGTGCCAGTAATAGAGTGACCGGCGGAGACGGAAAACTGTTTTTT.

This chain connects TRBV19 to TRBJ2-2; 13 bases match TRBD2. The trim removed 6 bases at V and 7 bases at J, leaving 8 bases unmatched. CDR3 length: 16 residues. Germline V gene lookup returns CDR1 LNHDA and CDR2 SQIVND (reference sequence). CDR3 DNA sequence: TGTGCCAGTAGGTGGACTAGCGGGAGAGGGAACGGGGAGCTGTTTTTT. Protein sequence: CASRWTSGRGNGELFF.